The next 24 T cell receptor beta chains were all read from a single sample in a study of T cell changes during pregnancy in multiple sclerosis. Data came from immunoSEQ multiplex PCR; TCRdb stores just in-frame clones and leaves some out. The sample has about 100,000 clones; around 92% are singletons. The sample was peripheral blood, taken after pregnancy. Receptor source: a female donor with multiple sclerosis, enrolled in a pregnancy study.

This chain connects TRBV6-6 to TRBJ2-3, with 8 bases identical to TRBD1. The CDR3 totals 14 residues. Germline-derived CDR1 and CDR2 are MNHNY and SVGAGI (reference sequence). V was pared by 7 bases and J by 3 bases, with 6 bases of the junction left unmatched. The CDR3 reads CASKAGQVTDTQYF. The CDR3 nucleotides are TGTGCCAGCAAGGCGGGACAGGTTACAGATACGCAGTATTTT.

This chain uses TRBV18 with TRBJ1-3; D gene uncertain. Trimming removed 3 bases at V and 4 bases at J, with 10 bases between. Germline values: CDR1 KGHSH, CDR2 LQKENI. The CDR3 is 14 residues long. The CDR3: CASSPQEQGNTIYF. In nucleotides, the CDR3 is TGTGCCAGCTCACCCCAAGAACAGGGAAACACCATATATTTT.

CDR3 in DNA: TGTGCCAGTCAGGGGGATAGCAATCAGCCCCAGCATTTT. It codes for CASQGDSNQPQHF. The rearrangement links TRBV2 to TRBJ1-5, with TRBD1 identical over 7 bases. The J segment lost 0 bases and the V segment lost 9 bases, leaving 2 bases of the junction unmatched. The CDR3 totals 13 residues. Germline values: CDR1 SNHLY, CDR2 FYNNEI.

V usage is TRBV4-1 and J usage is TRBJ2-7, with 7 bases lining up with TRBD1. Trimming took 2 bases from V and 2 from J; bases not matched to a gene: 6. The CDR3 extends over 15 amino acids. The germline V gene has CDR1 MGHRA and CDR2 YSYEKL. The CDR3 loop reads CASSQSRQGAYEQYF. For the CDR3, the DNA is TGCGCCAGCAGCCAATCTAGGCAGGGGGCCTACGAGCAGTACTTC.

The rearrangement uses TRBV11-3 and TRBJ1-1; possibly TRBD1 for D (5 bases). This CDR3 is built from 13 residues. Trimming cost V 3 bases and J 9 bases, with 14 bases left between them. CDR1 is SGHNT, CDR2 YENEEA, per germline. The CDR3 coding sequence is TGTGCCAGCAGCTTCAAAGGGGAGGCTAAAGCTTTCTTT. Translating gives CASSFKGEAKAFF. Looking up the rest from reference TRBV11-3 and TRBJ1-1 gives the full variable domain: EAGVVQSPRYKIIEKKQPVAFWCNPISGHNTLYWYLQNLGQGPELLIRYENEEAVDDSQLPKDRFSAERLKGVDSTLKIQPAELGDSAVYLCASSFKGEAKAFFGQGTRLTVV.

The chain recombines TRBV7-2 with TRBJ1-2; 9 nucleotides match TRBD1. The CDR3 has 15 amino acids. The junction had 6 bases not matched to a gene; V was cut back by 1 base and J by 6 bases. Germline CDR1 and CDR2: SGHTA and FQGNSA. Written as DNA, the CDR3 is TGTGCCAGCAGCTTAGTCCCCGGGACAGGGAATGGCTACACCTTC. Protein: CASSLVPGTGNGYTF.

On this clone: In the same sample, other DNA sequences code for this CDR3. The chain carries TRBV18 and TRBJ2-3, with D possibly matching TRBD2 (6 bases). Trimming took 3 bases from V and 4 from J, leaving 8 bases between them. The CDR3 spans 13 residues. Per germline, CDR1 KGHSH and CDR2 LQKENI. CDR3 in DNA: TGTGCCAGCTCACCCCGACTAGCAGATACGCAGTATTTT. Protein product: CASSPRLADTQYF.

V usage is TRBV7-9 and J usage is TRBJ1-2, with TRBD1 matching over 11 bases. This CDR3 comprises 13 residues. Germline CDR1 reads SEHNR; CDR2 reads FQNEAQ (reference sequence). J was trimmed by 6 bases and V by 6 bases; bases with no gene match: 3. CDR3 residues: CASRGTGGDGYTF. CDR3 nucleotides: TGTGCCAGCAGGGGGACAGGGGGAGATGGCTACACCTTC.

This rearrangement joins TRBV2 to TRBJ1-2; 9 bases fit TRBD1. CDR3 length: 15 amino acids. J lost 7 bases, V lost 4 bases, and 10 bases had no gene match. Germline V gene lookup returns CDR1 SNHLY and CDR2 FYNNEI. The CDR3 DNA is TGTGCCAGCAGTGTTCTGGGACAGGGAATTGCTGGCTACACCTTC. Translation: CASSVLGQGIAGYTF.

V gene TRBV19 combines with J gene TRBJ1-4; TRBD1 agrees at 10 bases. J lost 4 bases, V lost 8 bases, and 4 bases had no gene match. Germline V gene sequence: CDR1 LNHDA, CDR2 SQIVND (reference sequence). The CDR3 consists of 14 residues. The DNA of the CDR3 is TGTGCCAGTCGCCGGGACAGGGGTAATGAAAAACTGTTTTTT. It translates to CASRRDRGNEKLFF. Supplemented by reference TRBV19 and TRBJ1-4, the full variable domain reads DGGITQSPKYLFRKEGQNVTLSCEQNLNHDAMYWYRQDPGQGLRLIYYSQIVNDFQKGDIAEGYSVSREKKESFPLTVTSAQKNPTAFYLCASRRDRGNEKLFFGSGTQLSVL.

The rearrangement links TRBV6-4 to TRBJ1-2, with 7 positions matching TRBD1. Germline lookup yields CDR1 MRHNA and CDR2 SNTAGT. This CDR3 has 12 residues. The V and J ends lost 6 bases and 12 bases, in that order; junction bases with no gene match: 10. In DNA form, the CDR3 reads TGTGCCAGCAGCGATCAGGGGCAGGGGGACACCTTC. It specifies CASSDQGQGDTF.

The V call is TRBV19, the J call TRBJ1-1; no clear D. Between the trimmed V and J ends, which lost 6 bases and 3 bases, there was a span of 11 bases. Germline loops: CDR1 LNHDA, CDR2 SQIVND (reference sequence). The CDR3 has 13 amino acids. As DNA, the CDR3 is TGTGCCAGTAGGAGGGTTTCTGACACTGAAGCTTTCTTT. It specifies CASRRVSDTEAFF. The whole variable domain, remainder taken from reference TRBV19 and TRBJ1-1, is DGGITQSPKYLFRKEGQNVTLSCEQNLNHDAMYWYRQDPGQGLRLIYYSQIVNDFQKGDIAEGYSVSREKKESFPLTVTSAQKNPTAFYLCASRRVSDTEAFFGQGTRLTVV.

CDR3 bases: TGTGCCAGCAGCTCTAGCGAGCCTGGGACTCATGAGCAGTTCTTC. Translation: CASSSSEPGTHEQFF. V usage is TRBV7-9 and J usage is TRBJ2-1; tentatively, D is TRBD2 (6 bases). The V gene's germline CDR1 is SEHNR and CDR2 FQNEAQ (reference sequence). The CDR3 runs 15 residues. Trimming cost V 4 bases and J 8 bases, with 18 bases left between them.

The gene calls are TRBV19 and TRBJ1-3; D unclear. The CDR3 totals 15 residues. The V and J ends lost 7 bases and 4 bases respectively, with 17 bases between them. Germline CDR1 is LNHDA and CDR2 is SQIVND (reference sequence). Written as DNA, the CDR3 is TGTGCCAGTACCACCGGAGGGAACCCGGGAAACACCATATATTTT. This sequence encodes CASTTGGNPGNTIYF.

This sequence joins TRBV5-1 and TRBJ2-4; D is perhaps TRBD1 (6 bases). Per germline, CDR1 SGHRS and CDR2 YFSETQ. The CDR3 spans 14 residues. V lost 2 bases, J lost 7 bases, and 13 bases lay in between. CDR3: CASSLLQGSNIQYF. CDR3 sequence (DNA): TGCGCCAGCAGCTTACTACAGGGTTCTAACATTCAGTACTTC.

The V and J genes are TRBV5-1 and TRBJ1-5, with 11 bases fitting TRBD1. The CDR3 sequence is 14 residues long. Losses at the gene ends were 3 bases for V and 7 bases for J; bases not matched to a gene: 3. Germline V gene sequence: CDR1 SGHRS, CDR2 YFSETQ. CDR3 coding DNA: TGCGCCAGCAGCTCGGGACAGGGGGGACAGCCCCAGCATTTT. Amino acid sequence: CASSSGQGGQPQHF.

The V and J genes are TRBV7-8 and TRBJ2-3; the match to TRBD2 covers 9 bases. CDR1 and CDR2 (germline): SGHVS, FQNEAQ. This CDR3 comprises 16 residues. Trimming took 5 bases from V and 6 from J; bases not matched to a gene: 12. CDR3 nucleotides: TGTGCCAGCAGCGAAAGACTAGCGGAACTAGAGGATACGCAGTATTTT. It yields the protein CASSERLAELEDTQYF.

The genes are TRBV19 and TRBJ2-3; 9 bases fit TRBD2. Per germline, CDR1 LNHDA and CDR2 SQIVND (reference sequence). This CDR3 has 17 residues. The trim removed 5 bases at V and 2 bases at J, leaving 11 bases unmatched. The CDR3 DNA sequence: TGTGCCAGTAGTTTTGGTAGCGGGAGTTTTCCCACAGATACGCAGTATTTT. Its translation is CASSFGSGSFPTDTQYF.

This CDR3 is CASSLERTGTGDGYTF. Written as DNA, the CDR3 is TGTGCCAGCAGCTTGGAGCGCACCGGGACAGGGGACGGCTACACCTTC. The chain combines TRBV5-8 with TRBJ1-2; 10 bases match TRBD1. CDR1 is SGHTS, CDR2 YDEGEE, per germline. There are 16 residues in the CDR3. J lost 8 bases, V lost 0 bases, and 10 bases had no gene match.

This clone was detected only once. This chain uses TRBV14 with TRBJ1-1; 9 bases agree with TRBD1. The trim removed 0 bases at V and 0 bases at J, leaving 11 bases unmatched. From germline, CDR1 is SGHDN and CDR2 FVKESK. CDR3 length equals 19 residues. The CDR3 protein is CASSQDGKDRGVLNTEAFF. CDR3 in DNA: TGTGCCAGCAGCCAAGACGGGAAGGACAGGGGAGTTTTGAACACTGAAGCTTTCTTT.

The chain carries TRBV4-1 and TRBJ2-3; the D is unclear. The CDR3 has 15 residues. V shed 2 bases and J shed 1 base, with 10 bases lying between them. Germline loops: CDR1 MGHRA, CDR2 YSYEKL. For the CDR3, the DNA is TGCGCCAGCAGCCAATTAGAACGGGGCACAGATACGCAGTATTTT. Translating gives CASSQLERGTDTQYF.

The rearrangement uses TRBV19 and TRBJ1-1, with 8 nucleotides matching TRBD1. V was clipped by 4 bases and J by 2 bases; unmatched bases: 6. Germline CDR1 reads LNHDA; CDR2 reads SQIVND (reference sequence). The CDR3 spans 15 residues. The CDR3 nucleotides are TGTGCCAGTAGTAGAAAGACAGGGGCTAACACTGAAGCTTTCTTT. This encodes CASSRKTGANTEAFF.

This chain connects TRBV19 to TRBJ1-1; D is ambiguous. Per the germline V gene, CDR1 is LNHDA and CDR2 is SQIVND (reference sequence). With 3 bases removed from V and 1 base from J, the gap between germline ends came to 9 bases. This CDR3 is built from 14 residues. CDR3 coding DNA: TGTGCCAGTAGTATCGTCGCCGGGAACACTGAAGCTTTCTTT. As protein: CASSIVAGNTEAFF.

The chain recombines TRBV30 with TRBJ2-7; 11 nucleotides align to TRBD1. CDR1 and CDR2 (germline): GTSNPN, SVGIG (reference sequence). This CDR3 spans 16 amino acids. V was pared by 3 bases and J by 4 bases, with 11 bases of the junction left unmatched. The CDR3 here is CAWRELPGQGVYEQYF. DNA for the CDR3: TGTGCCTGGAGGGAGTTACCGGGACAGGGGGTGTACGAGCAGTACTTC. Together with reference TRBV30 and TRBJ2-7, the CDR3 gives the full variable domain: SQTIHQWPATLVQPVGSPLSLECTVEGTSNPNLYWYRQAAGRGLQLLFYSVGIGQISSEVPQNLSASRPQDRQFILSSKKLLLSDSGFYLCAWRELPGQGVYEQYFGPGTRLTVT.